This is a list of T cell receptor beta chains from one sample in a study of Graves' ophthalmopathy and Graves' hyperthyroidism. Using its own MiXCR run on the multiplex PCR reads, TCRdb lists one record per CDR3 protein. The table lists about 400,000 distinct CDR3 sequences, 15% to 20% of them singletons. Sequenced: peripheral blood. The receptor set was obtained from a woman aged 18-35 years with Graves' ophthalmopathy. Both conserved end residues are part of each CDR3. Each record gives: J gene, D gene, V gene, clone size, CDR3 protein, CDR3 DNA. D genes are given only for firm matches. Size values are once, few and many counts, or a class for expanded clones, and some rows have none.

J gene: TRBJ2-7
D gene: -
V gene: TRBV28
clone size: many
CDR3 protein: CASSSYRGGYEQYF
CDR3 DNA: TGTGCCAGCAGTTCCTACAGGGGAGGCTACGAGCAGTACTTC

J gene: TRBJ1-1
D gene: -
V gene: TRBV6-5
clone size: many
CDR3 protein: CASSYVAREGTEAFF
CDR3 DNA: TGTGCCAGCAGTTACGTCGCCAGGGAGGGCACTGAAGCTTTCTTT

J gene: TRBJ1-5
D gene: -
V gene: TRBV12-3/TRBV12-4
clone size: many
CDR3 protein: CASSLGLGSNQPQHF
CDR3 DNA: TGTGCCAGCAGTTTAGGTCTGGGGAGCAATCAGCCCCAGCATTTT

J gene: TRBJ2-5
D gene: -
V gene: TRBV6-1
clone size: many
CDR3 protein: CASSPGRLRTQYF
CDR3 DNA: TGTGCCAGCAGCCCCGGACGGCTGCGGACCCAGTACTTC

J gene: TRBJ2-6
D gene: TRBD2
V gene: TRBV7-6
clone size: many
CDR3 protein: CASSATGTRYGANVLTF
CDR3 DNA: TGTGCCAGCAGCGCAACCGGGACTAGATATGGGGCCAACGTCCTGACTTTC

J gene: TRBJ1-3
D gene: -
V gene: TRBV19
clone size: many
CDR3 protein: CASSTRTVGNTIYF
CDR3 DNA: TGTGCCAGTAGTACCCGGACGGTTGGAAACACCATATATTTT

J gene: TRBJ1-2
D gene: -
V gene: TRBV6-1
clone size: -
CDR3 protein: CASSPGAYYGYTF
CDR3 DNA: TGTGCCAGCAGTCCGGGGGCTTACTATGGCTACACCTTC

J gene: TRBJ2-7
D gene: -
V gene: TRBV11-2
clone size: many
CDR3 protein: CASSSATYEQYF
CDR3 DNA: TGTGCCAGCAGCTCAGCTACCTACGAGCAGTACTTC

J gene: TRBJ2-2
D gene: TRBD2
V gene: TRBV6-9
clone size: many
CDR3 protein: CASSYGQGRWTSGRRNTGELFF
CDR3 DNA: TGTGCCAGCAGTTATGGACAGGGGAGGTGGACTAGCGGGAGAAGGAACACCGGGGAGCTGTTTTTT

J gene: TRBJ2-7
D gene: TRBD2
V gene: TRBV6-2/TRBV6-3
clone size: many
CDR3 protein: CASSYVPSGRDYEQYF
CDR3 DNA: TGTGCCAGCAGTTACGTACCTAGCGGGAGAGACTACGAGCAGTACTTC

J gene: TRBJ1-2
D gene: -
V gene: TRBV15
clone size: many
CDR3 protein: CATSRVAAGRLGGYTF
CDR3 DNA: TGTGCCACCAGCAGAGTAGCAGCAGGGCGATTAGGAGGCTACACCTTC

J gene: TRBJ1-5
D gene: -
V gene: TRBV6-2/TRBV6-3
clone size: many
CDR3 protein: CASSRGLLGNQPQHF
CDR3 DNA: TGTGCCAGCAGCCGCGGCCTCCTGGGCAATCAGCCCCAGCATTTT

J gene: TRBJ2-5
D gene: TRBD2
V gene: TRBV29-1
clone size: many
CDR3 protein: CSVGLAYVGETQYF
CDR3 DNA: TGCAGCGTCGGACTAGCCTACGTGGGGGAGACCCAGTACTTC

J gene: TRBJ2-5
D gene: TRBD1
V gene: TRBV25-1
clone size: many
CDR3 protein: CASSERQGARETQYF
CDR3 DNA: TGTGCCAGCAGTGAACGACAGGGGGCACGGGAGACCCAGTACTTC

J gene: TRBJ1-3
D gene: -
V gene: TRBV6-5
clone size: many
CDR3 protein: CASSSTGYSGNTIYF
CDR3 DNA: TGTGCCAGCAGTTCGACAGGATACTCTGGAAACACCATATATTTT

J gene: TRBJ1-5
D gene: -
V gene: TRBV6-5
clone size: many
CDR3 protein: CASSPFAGGQPQHF
CDR3 DNA: TGTGCCAGCAGTCCCTTTGCGGGTGGGCAGCCCCAGCATTTT

J gene: TRBJ2-3
D gene: -
V gene: TRBV9
clone size: many
CDR3 protein: CASTTLAGNTQYF
CDR3 DNA: TGTGCCAGCACAACTCTAGCAGGGAATACGCAGTATTTT

J gene: TRBJ2-5
D gene: TRBD1
V gene: TRBV5-1
clone size: many
CDR3 protein: CASRDRGAGTQETQYF
CDR3 DNA: TGCGCCAGCAGGGACAGGGGCGCAGGGACCCAAGAGACCCAGTACTTC

J gene: TRBJ1-1
D gene: -
V gene: TRBV24-1
clone size: many
CDR3 protein: CATSEETVNTEAFF
CDR3 DNA: TGTGCCACCAGTGAAGAGACTGTGAACACTGAAGCTTTCTTT

J gene: TRBJ2-2
D gene: -
V gene: TRBV28
clone size: many
CDR3 protein: CASSTGSLNTGELFF
CDR3 DNA: TGTGCCAGCAGTACCGGGTCCCTGAACACCGGGGAGCTGTTTTTT

J gene: TRBJ1-2
D gene: TRBD1
V gene: TRBV20-1
clone size: many
CDR3 protein: CSARAPTDRGYYGYTF
CDR3 DNA: TGCAGTGCTAGGGCACCGACGGACAGGGGATACTATGGCTACACCTTC

J gene: TRBJ1-2
D gene: TRBD1
V gene: TRBV29-1
clone size: many
CDR3 protein: CSVVWTGAYGYTF
CDR3 DNA: TGCAGCGTTGTTTGGACAGGGGCCTATGGCTACACCTTC

J gene: TRBJ1-2
D gene: -
V gene: TRBV3-1
clone size: many
CDR3 protein: CASSQGLSTRHDGYTF
CDR3 DNA: TGTGCCAGCAGCCAAGGATTATCGACCCGCCACGATGGCTACACCTTC

J gene: TRBJ1-1
D gene: -
V gene: TRBV28
clone size: many
CDR3 protein: CASIQGRGAFF
CDR3 DNA: TGTGCCAGCATCCAGGGACGGGGGGCTTTCTTT

J gene: TRBJ1-2
D gene: -
V gene: TRBV29-1
clone size: many
CDR3 protein: CSVVGLEASGQPYGYTF
CDR3 DNA: TGCAGCGTTGTGGGTTTGGAAGCCTCCGGACAGCCCTATGGCTACACCTTC

J gene: TRBJ1-5
D gene: TRBD1
V gene: TRBV30
clone size: many
CDR3 protein: CAWSAPGQGNQPQHF
CDR3 DNA: TGTGCCTGGAGTGCCCCGGGACAGGGGAATCAGCCCCAGCATTTT

J gene: TRBJ1-1
D gene: -
V gene: TRBV4-3
clone size: -
CDR3 protein: CASSQDRHRGEIFF
CDR3 DNA: TGCGCCAGCAGCCAAGATAGACACCGGGGAGAGATTTTCTTT

J gene: TRBJ2-7
D gene: TRBD2
V gene: TRBV11-1
clone size: many
CDR3 protein: CASSGEGGDEQYF
CDR3 DNA: TGTGCCAGCAGCGGCGAGGGAGGGGACGAGCAGTACTTC

J gene: TRBJ1-2
D gene: TRBD1
V gene: TRBV28
clone size: -
CDR3 protein: CASSEPGTGVGYTF
CDR3 DNA: TGTGCCAGCAGTGAACCCGGGACAGGGGTTGGCTACACCTTC

J gene: TRBJ2-7
D gene: -
V gene: TRBV7-2
clone size: many
CDR3 protein: CASSQADKAYEQYF
CDR3 DNA: TGCGCCAGCAGCCAAGCGGACAAGGCCTACGAGCAGTACTTC

J gene: TRBJ1-1
D gene: -
V gene: TRBV13
clone size: many
CDR3 protein: CASSPRFGSTEAFF
CDR3 DNA: TGTGCCAGCAGCCCACGCTTCGGGTCCACTGAAGCTTTCTTT

J gene: TRBJ2-5
D gene: -
V gene: TRBV18
clone size: many
CDR3 protein: CASSPPSSQETQYF
CDR3 DNA: TGTGCCAGCTCACCACCGTCGAGCCAAGAGACCCAGTACTTC

J gene: TRBJ2-2
D gene: -
V gene: TRBV19
clone size: many
CDR3 protein: CASSLTGIAGELFF
CDR3 DNA: TGTGCCAGTAGCCTCACAGGGATCGCCGGGGAGCTGTTTTTT

J gene: TRBJ2-7
D gene: -
V gene: TRBV20-1
clone size: many
CDR3 protein: CSAKSGTFSYEQYF
CDR3 DNA: TGCAGTGCTAAAAGCGGCACCTTCTCCTACGAGCAGTACTTC

J gene: TRBJ2-2
D gene: -
V gene: TRBV12-3/TRBV12-4
clone size: many
CDR3 protein: CALVGGNTGELFF
CDR3 DNA: TGTGCCCTAGTCGGAGGGAACACCGGGGAGCTGTTTTTT

J gene: TRBJ2-2
D gene: TRBD2
V gene: TRBV6-1
clone size: -
CDR3 protein: CASLGLAGLNTGELFF
CDR3 DNA: TGTGCCAGCCTGGGACTAGCGGGACTAAACACCGGGGAGCTGTTTTTT

J gene: TRBJ1-6
D gene: -
V gene: TRBV4-1
clone size: -
CDR3 protein: CASSQEGRRANNSPLHF
CDR3 DNA: TGCGCCAGCAGCCAAGAGGGGCGGAGGGCGAATAATTCACCCCTCCACTTT

J gene: TRBJ2-7
D gene: TRBD1
V gene: TRBV6-2/TRBV6-3
clone size: many
CDR3 protein: CASSSQGASSYEQYF
CDR3 DNA: TGTGCCAGCAGTTCGCAGGGGGCTTCCTCCTACGAGCAGTACTTC

J gene: TRBJ1-2
D gene: -
V gene: TRBV6-2/TRBV6-3
clone size: many
CDR3 protein: CASGYSTGYGYTF
CDR3 DNA: TGTGCCAGCGGTTACTCGACAGGCTATGGCTACACCTTC

J gene: TRBJ2-2
D gene: TRBD2
V gene: TRBV6-5
clone size: -
CDR3 protein: CASSYSWVAGTGELFF
CDR3 DNA: TGTGCCAGCAGTTACTCGTGGGTAGCGGGAACCGGGGAGCTGTTTTTT

J gene: TRBJ1-1
D gene: TRBD1
V gene: TRBV12-3/TRBV12-4
clone size: many
CDR3 protein: CASRGTGGPLSGRAFF
CDR3 DNA: TGTGCCAGCAGGGGGACAGGGGGACCACTTTCGGGTCGGGCTTTCTTT

J gene: TRBJ2-3
D gene: -
V gene: TRBV29-1
clone size: many
CDR3 protein: CSVEQTSTDTQYF
CDR3 DNA: TGCAGCGTTGAACAGACCAGCACAGATACGCAGTATTTT

J gene: TRBJ1-5
D gene: -
V gene: TRBV12-3/TRBV12-4
clone size: many
CDR3 protein: CASQGLSGNQPQHF
CDR3 DNA: TGTGCCAGTCAGGGGTTATCGGGCAATCAGCCCCAGCATTTT

J gene: TRBJ2-7
D gene: TRBD1
V gene: TRBV30
clone size: few
CDR3 protein: CAWSTGGESYEQYF
CDR3 DNA: TGTGCCTGGTCCACAGGGGGAGAGTCCTACGAGCAGTACTTC

J gene: TRBJ1-1
D gene: -
V gene: TRBV19
clone size: many
CDR3 protein: CASSPQGVWTEAFF
CDR3 DNA: TGTGCCAGTAGTCCGCAGGGTGTCTGGACTGAAGCTTTCTTT

J gene: TRBJ2-5
D gene: -
V gene: TRBV2
clone size: many
CDR3 protein: CASSAQTPGGETQYF
CDR3 DNA: TGTGCCAGCAGTGCGCAGACCCCCGGTGGGGAGACCCAGTACTTC

J gene: TRBJ2-1
D gene: -
V gene: TRBV4-3
clone size: many
CDR3 protein: CASSGFSSYNEQFF
CDR3 DNA: TGCGCCAGCAGCGGATTCAGCTCCTACAATGAGCAGTTCTTC

J gene: TRBJ2-2
D gene: -
V gene: TRBV24-1
clone size: -
CDR3 protein: CATSDNRVPNTGELFF
CDR3 DNA: TGTGCCACCAGTGATAACAGGGTCCCGAACACCGGGGAGCTGTTTTTT

J gene: TRBJ2-7
D gene: -
V gene: TRBV7-2
clone size: many
CDR3 protein: CASRRQGGGYEQYF
CDR3 DNA: TGTGCCAGCAGGAGGCAGGGAGGGGGATACGAGCAGTACTTC

J gene: TRBJ1-6
D gene: TRBD1
V gene: TRBV6-1
clone size: many
CDR3 protein: CAIGQGDSPLHF
CDR3 DNA: TGTGCCATCGGACAGGGTGATTCACCCCTCCACTTT

J gene: TRBJ1-6
D gene: -
V gene: TRBV5-1
clone size: many
CDR3 protein: CASSLVLQGTSPLHF
CDR3 DNA: TGCGCCAGCAGCTTGGTTCTTCAGGGAACTTCACCCCTCCACTTT

J gene: TRBJ1-5
D gene: -
V gene: TRBV16
clone size: many
CDR3 protein: CASRPTSANQPQHF
CDR3 DNA: TGTGCCAGCAGACCAACATCGGCAAATCAGCCCCAGCATTTT

J gene: TRBJ1-1
D gene: -
V gene: TRBV7-9
clone size: -
CDR3 protein: CASSLGLYTEAFF
CDR3 DNA: TGTGCCAGCAGCTTAGGGCTATACACTGAAGCTTTCTTT

J gene: TRBJ2-7
D gene: TRBD2
V gene: TRBV7-2
clone size: many
CDR3 protein: CASSLGLGTSGGNEQYF
CDR3 DNA: TGTGCCAGCAGCTTAGGGCTCGGGACTAGCGGGGGGAACGAGCAGTACTTC

J gene: TRBJ2-7
D gene: -
V gene: TRBV4-3
clone size: many
CDR3 protein: CASSPTTLAGEQYF
CDR3 DNA: TGCGCCAGCAGCCCAACCACTCTGGCAGGGGAGCAGTACTTC